The 19 T cell receptor beta chains reported below all come from one sample, sequenced in a study of identical twins. Each CDR3 protein is one row after TCRdb ran MiXCR on the 5' RACE reads. The sample includes about 430,000 distinct CDR3 sequences, around a sixth seen only once; the top ten take 9% to 15%. Material: naive T cells sorted from blood. The receptors were sampled from a man aged 50-60 years in good health.

The sample holds a few counts of this clonotype. The chain carries TRBV12-3 or TRBV12-4 and TRBJ1-1, with 10 bases matching TRBD1. Losses at the gene ends were 5 bases for V and 3 bases for J; bases not matched to a gene: 6. The CDR3 has 15 amino acids. CDR3 DNA sequence: TGTGCCAGCAGTACCCGACAGGGGGCGGACACTGAAGCTTTCTTT. This encodes CASSTRQGADTEAFF.

The chain joins TRBV7-9 to TRBJ2-3; D might be TRBD2 (6 bases). Germline assignment: CDR1 SEHNR and CDR2 FQNEAQ (reference sequence). The CDR3 is made up of 13 amino acids. V was clipped by 1 base and J by 8 bases, with 10 bases between them. In DNA form, the CDR3 reads TGTGCCAGCAGCTTAGGACGGGGAGGTACGCAGTATTTT. Its translation: CASSLGRGGTQYF.

The chain combines TRBV12-3 or TRBV12-4 with TRBJ1-2; perhaps TRBD1 as D (6 bases). CDR3 length equals 15 residues. The germline V and J ends were trimmed by 2 bases and 7 bases, with 17 bases remaining between them. CDR3 amino acids: CASSLRRGAGSGYTF. The CDR3 DNA reads TGTGCCAGCAGTTTACGCCGGGGGGCGGGCTCTGGCTACACCTTC.

The chain joins TRBV6-6 to TRBJ2-5, with D possibly matching TRBD1 (6 bases). The CDR3 has 13 residues. Trimming removed 6 bases at V and 5 bases at J, with 13 bases between. Per the germline V gene, CDR1 is MNHNY and CDR2 is SVGAGI (reference sequence). The CDR3 spells CASRPGARETQYF. The CDR3 nucleotides are TGTGCCAGCAGGCCAGGGGCGCGGGAGACCCAGTACTTC.

In DNA, the CDR3 is TGTGCCAGCAGCCGGGACAGTTATAATTCACCCCTCCACTTT. Encoded protein: CASSRDSYNSPLHF. J is TRBJ1-6 and V is TRBV27; TRBD1 matches at 7 bases. Trimming cost V 6 bases and J 4 bases; bases outside gene matches: 3. This CDR3 is 14 amino acids long. CDR1 and CDR2 from the germline V gene are MNHEY and SMNVEV (reference sequence).

This clonotype was detected a few times. The chain joins TRBV11-2 to TRBJ2-5; D assignment may be TRBD1 or TRBD2 (6 bases each). Germline V CDR1 and CDR2: SGHAT, FQNNGV. The CDR3 sequence is 17 residues long. The V end lost 5 bases, the J end lost 5 bases, and 24 bases lay between the germline ends. CDR3 region: CASSPVRRSRGQETQYF. The CDR3, as DNA: TGTGCCAGCAGCCCCGTTAGGCGTTCCCGGGGGCAGGAGACCCAGTACTTC.

This sequence joins TRBV7-2 and TRBJ2-7; D assignment may be TRBD1 or TRBD2 (6 bases each). This CDR3 is built from 14 residues. Trimming removed 5 bases from V and 6 bases from J, with 17 bases in between. Germline values: CDR1 SGHTA, CDR2 FQGNSA. For the CDR3, the DNA is TGTGCCAGCAGCCCTAGGATCAGGGGAGGCGAGCAGTACTTC. Protein: CASSPRIRGGEQYF.

CDR3 DNA sequence: TGCGCCAGCAGCCAAGTGGGGGGCGTAGATACGCAGTATTTT. Translation: CASSQVGGVDTQYF. The gene calls are TRBV4-1 and TRBJ2-3, with D perhaps matching TRBD1 or TRBD2 (6 bases each). Trimming removed 1 base at V and 5 bases at J, with 10 bases between. This CDR3 spans 14 amino acids. CDR1 and CDR2 (germline): MGHRA, YSYEKL.

This clonotype was seen more than once but under ten times. The chain links TRBV20-1 to TRBJ2-2, with D possibly TRBD2 on 5 matching bases. Germline V gene data show CDR1 as DFQATT and CDR2 as SNEGSKA (reference sequence). The ends were cut back, 5 bases at V and 7 bases at J, with 17 bases in the middle. The CDR3 spans 14 residues. CDR3 residues: CSAGLLGKGGELFF. In nucleotides, the CDR3 is TGCAGTGCTGGACTTTTGGGGAAGGGCGGGGAGCTGTTTTTT.

This clonotype was found many times. The genes are TRBV7-2 and TRBJ1-4; no clear D gene. Trimming removed 1 base at V and 7 bases at J, with 13 bases between. CDR1 is SGHTA, CDR2 FQGNSA, per germline. This CDR3 is 15 amino acids long. The CDR3 DNA reads TGTGCCAGCAGCTTAGTTCCGGGGAGCGGTGAAAAACTGTTTTTT. This encodes CASSLVPGSGEKLFF.

The sample holds many counts of this clonotype. This sequence joins TRBV29-1 and TRBJ2-7; D unclear. Germline V gene sequence: CDR1 SQVTM, CDR2 ANQGSEA. This CDR3 contains 12 residues. Trimming shortened V by 0 bases and J by 2 bases, and 5 bases separated the two germline ends. The chain's CDR3 is CSVEDSAYEQYF. The CDR3 bases are TGCAGCGTTGAAGACTCGGCCTACGAGCAGTACTTC.

This clonotype has only a few counts. The chain is built from TRBV5-4 and TRBJ2-3, with D possibly matching TRBD2 (7 bases). Trimming shortened V by 0 bases and J by 6 bases, and 17 bases separated the two germline ends. Germline CDR1 and CDR2: SGHNT and YYREEE (reference sequence). The CDR3 is 16 residues long. The CDR3 reads CASSLALGGRWDTQYF. The CDR3 DNA sequence: TGTGCCAGCAGCTTGGCCTTGGGGGGGCGCTGGGATACGCAGTATTTT.

This clonotype came up a few times. For the CDR3, the DNA is TGTGCCACCAGCCGAGGGGAAGCACAGACCCTAGAGACCCAGTACTTC. This encodes CATSRGEAQTLETQYF. The chain links TRBV15 to TRBJ2-5; D is perhaps TRBD1 or TRBD2 (5 bases each). The CDR3 contains 16 residues. Germline V gene data show CDR1 as LNHNV and CDR2 as YYDKDF (reference sequence). V was cut by 5 bases and J by 4 bases, with 20 bases left in between. Using reference TRBV15 and TRBJ2-5 for the parts outside the CDR3, the full variable domain is DAMVIQNPRYQVTQFGKPVTLSCSQTLNHNVMYWYQQKSSQAPKLLFHYYDKDFNNEADTPDNFQSRRPNTSFCFLDIRSPGLGDTAMYLCATSRGEAQTLETQYFGPGTRLLVL.

This rearrangement joins TRBV11-1 to TRBJ2-1, with 13 bases identical to TRBD2. In germline, CDR1 is SGHAT, CDR2 FQDESV (reference sequence). The trim removed 5 bases at V and 7 bases at J, leaving 17 bases unmatched. The CDR3 runs to 19 residues. CDR3 sequence: CASSPIWTSGGPRGNEQFF. As DNA, the CDR3 is TGTGCCAGCAGCCCAATCTGGACTAGCGGGGGCCCCAGGGGGAATGAGCAGTTCTTC.

This clonotype showed up many times. At one boundary the junction diverges from the germline segment, which might be a read error. V gene TRBV28 combines with J gene TRBJ1-1, with D uncertain. There are 13 residues in the CDR3. Per germline, CDR1 MDHEN and CDR2 SYDVKM. In nucleotides, the CDR3 is TGCGCCAGCAGCTTGCTAGGTGGGACTGAAGCTTTCTTT. Translated: CASSLLGGTEAFF.

V and J are TRBV28 and TRBJ2-7; D call uncertain. V lost 5 bases and J 0 bases, leaving 14 bases between the germline ends. This CDR3 has 15 residues. Germline loops: CDR1 MDHEN, CDR2 SYDVKM. DNA of the CDR3: TGTGCCAGCAGTACCCACTCCGCAGGCTCCTACGAGCAGTACTTC. Its translation is CASSTHSAGSYEQYF. Full variable domain (remainder filled in from reference TRBV28 and TRBJ2-7): DVKVTQSSRYLVKRTGEKVFLECVQDMDHENMFWYRQDPGLGLRLIYFSYDVKMKEKGDIPEGYSVSREKKERFSLILESASTNQTSMYLCASSTHSAGSYEQYFGPGTRLTVT.

In this sample, this clonotype turned up a few times. The CDR3 nucleotides read TGCGCCAGCAGCCATGGACTAGCCAACAATGAGCAGTTCTTC. This translates into CASSHGLANNEQFF. This chain uses TRBV4-3 with TRBJ2-1, with 8 positions matching TRBD2. The CDR3 totals 14 residues. Trimming took 3 bases from V and 5 from J; bases not matched to a gene: 3. Per the germline V gene, CDR1 is LGHNA and CDR2 is YSLEER.

This clonotype was detected only once. This chain connects TRBV4-2 to TRBJ2-7; no definite D call. V was cut by 1 base and J by 0 bases, with 4 bases left in between. The CDR3 has 13 amino acids. Germline lookup yields CDR1 LGHNA and CDR2 YNFKEQ. This CDR3 reads CASSQGFSYEQYF. In DNA form, the CDR3 reads TGTGCCAGCAGCCAAGGGTTCTCCTACGAGCAGTACTTC.

The sample holds a few counts of this clonotype. V gene TRBV12-3 or TRBV12-4 combines with J gene TRBJ2-7; 9 positions agree with TRBD1. V gave up 5 bases and J gave up 7 bases; unmatched junction bases: 6. This CDR3 region has 13 residues. CDR3 amino acids: CASSRQGGVEQYF. CDR3 bases: TGTGCCAGCAGTCGACAGGGGGGGGTAGAGCAGTACTTC.